The next 13 T cell receptor beta chains were all read from a single sample in a study of T cell responses to AZD1222 COVID-19 vaccine. Sequencing used immunoSEQ multiplex PCR; TCRdb keeps in-frame clones, though not all of them. The table has roughly 110,000 clones, about 80% seen once; the top ten hold around 9.9%. The sequencing used peripheral blood, collected on day 0 of AZD1222 vaccination. The receptor source for this set is an adult in good health.

Only one count was recorded for this clone. The gene calls are TRBV21-1 and TRBJ2-1; the table's D call of TRBD2 was not tested on the DNA. TRBV21-1 is noted as a pseudogene. The CDR3 totals 17 residues. In nucleotides, the CDR3 is TGTGCCAGCAGCCAACCCCGACTAGCTGACGCCTACAATGAGCAGTTCTTC. It translates to CASSQPRLADAYNEQFF.

The sample holds one count of this clone. This chain links TRBV6-5 with TRBJ1-4; D is unresolved. The CDR3 has 14 amino acids. Trimming cost V 6 bases and J 7 bases, with 15 bases left between them. Germline values: CDR1 MNHEY, CDR2 SVGAGI. The CDR3, as DNA: TGTGCCAGCAGACCAACAAGATGGGCTGAAAAACTGTTTTTT. Translated: CASRPTRWAEKLFF.

The genes are TRBV19 and TRBJ1-3, with a tentative D call TRBD1 (6 bases). The CDR3 has 15 residues. Trimming took off 6 bases at V and 0 bases at J, with 12 bases between the two ends. Per germline, CDR1 LNHDA and CDR2 SQIVND (reference sequence). CDR3 region: CASRNTGLSGNTIYF. DNA of the CDR3: TGTGCCAGTAGGAATACAGGGCTCTCTGGAAACACCATATATTTT.

This clone was counted many times. V is TRBV6-2 or TRBV6-3 and J is TRBJ2-7; 8 bases agree with TRBD2. CDR3 length: 16 residues. J lost 3 bases, V lost 2 bases, and 9 bases had no gene match. CDR1 is MNHEY and CDR2 is SVGEGT in the germline V gene. The CDR3 here is CASSYLAGGGGYEQYF. The CDR3 region has the DNA TGTGCCAGCAGTTACCTTGCGGGAGGTGGAGGCTACGAGCAGTACTTC.

This chain joins TRBV27 and TRBJ2-7; D may be TRBD1 or TRBD2 (6 bases each). The CDR3 is 15 amino acids. Trimming cost V 5 bases and J 3 bases, with 17 bases left between them. CDR1 is MNHEY and CDR2 is SMNVEV in the germline V gene (reference sequence). The CDR3 sequence: CASSGGTTLSYEQYF. The CDR3 bases are TGTGCCAGCAGTGGCGGGACAACTTTAAGCTACGAGCAGTACTTC.

This chain connects TRBV9 to TRBJ2-1; weak D call: TRBD2 (5 bases). The germline V and J ends were trimmed by 0 bases and 0 bases, with 10 bases remaining between them. The CDR3 spans 16 residues. Germline-derived CDR1 and CDR2 are SGDLS and YYNGEE. CDR3 residues: CASSVDWSGSYNEQFF. In DNA, the CDR3 is TGTGCCAGCAGCGTAGATTGGAGCGGCTCCTACAATGAGCAGTTCTTC. Drawing the rest from reference TRBV9 and TRBJ2-1, the complete variable domain is DSGVTQTPKHLITATGQRVTLRCSPRSGDLSVYWYQQSLDQGLQFLIQYYNGEERAKGNILERFSAQQFPDLHSELNLSSLELGDSALYFCASSVDWSGSYNEQFFGPGTRLTVL.

The J gene is TRBJ2-5, the V gene TRBV5-1, with D possibly matching TRBD2 (5 bases). The V gene's germline CDR1 is SGHRS and CDR2 YFSETQ. This CDR3 comprises 14 residues. Trimming pared 4 bases from V and 3 bases from J, leaving 13 bases between. The CDR3 region is CASSQQAAEETQYF. The CDR3 DNA is TGCGCCAGCAGCCAACAAGCGGCGGAAGAGACCCAGTACTTC.

This sequence joins TRBV2 and TRBJ2-5, with D possibly matching TRBD1 (5 bases). The CDR3 has 15 amino acids. The V and J ends lost 6 bases and 1 base respectively, with 15 bases between them. Germline V lookup: CDR1 SNHLY, CDR2 FYNNEI. The CDR3 is CASRRAGLFQETQYF. For the CDR3, the DNA is TGTGCCAGCAGAAGGGCAGGGCTATTCCAAGAGACCCAGTACTTC.

The V and J genes are TRBV5-1 and TRBJ1-2; D call uncertain. Germline CDR1 is SGHRS and CDR2 is YFSETQ. Trimming shortened V by 4 bases and J by 2 bases, and 15 bases separated the two germline ends. This CDR3 has 15 residues. The CDR3, as DNA: TGCGCCAGCAGCGAGATCGCCAACCTAAACTATGGCTACACCTTC. Translating gives CASSEIANLNYGYTF.

V is TRBV29-1 and J is TRBJ1-1; D uncertain. Trimming pared 6 bases from V and 0 bases from J, leaving 11 bases between. Per germline, CDR1 SQVTM and CDR2 ANQGSEA. The CDR3 is made up of 13 amino acids. CDR3 residues: CSVVFTLNTEAFF. The CDR3 DNA sequence: TGCAGCGTCGTGTTTACCCTGAACACTGAAGCTTTCTTT.

The rearrangement links TRBV4-2 to TRBJ2-5; D is unclear. Germline V gene data show CDR1 as LGHNA and CDR2 as YNFKEQ. Trimming removed 2 bases at V and 0 bases at J, with 4 bases between. This CDR3 has 13 amino acids. In nucleotides, the CDR3 is TGTGCCAGCAGCCAAACCTACCAAGAGACCCAGTACTTC. Amino acid sequence: CASSQTYQETQYF.

J is TRBJ2-1 and V is TRBV29-1; 7 nucleotides match TRBD1. In germline, CDR1 is SQVTM, CDR2 ANQGSEA. The CDR3 runs to 13 residues. The junction had 6 bases not matched to a gene; V was cut back by 6 bases and J by 4 bases. The DNA of the CDR3 is TGCAGCGTAGACAGGGAAGCATACAATGAGCAGTTCTTC. It translates to CSVDREAYNEQFF.

The genes are TRBV19 and TRBJ1-2; D is unresolved. The CDR3 loop spans 13 amino acids. In germline, CDR1 is LNHDA, CDR2 SQIVND (reference sequence). Trimming pared 11 bases from V and 2 bases from J, leaving 15 bases between. The DNA for the CDR3 is TGTGCCGGGCCTCTTGCAATAAACTATGGCTACACCTTC. This sequence encodes CAGPLAINYGYTF.